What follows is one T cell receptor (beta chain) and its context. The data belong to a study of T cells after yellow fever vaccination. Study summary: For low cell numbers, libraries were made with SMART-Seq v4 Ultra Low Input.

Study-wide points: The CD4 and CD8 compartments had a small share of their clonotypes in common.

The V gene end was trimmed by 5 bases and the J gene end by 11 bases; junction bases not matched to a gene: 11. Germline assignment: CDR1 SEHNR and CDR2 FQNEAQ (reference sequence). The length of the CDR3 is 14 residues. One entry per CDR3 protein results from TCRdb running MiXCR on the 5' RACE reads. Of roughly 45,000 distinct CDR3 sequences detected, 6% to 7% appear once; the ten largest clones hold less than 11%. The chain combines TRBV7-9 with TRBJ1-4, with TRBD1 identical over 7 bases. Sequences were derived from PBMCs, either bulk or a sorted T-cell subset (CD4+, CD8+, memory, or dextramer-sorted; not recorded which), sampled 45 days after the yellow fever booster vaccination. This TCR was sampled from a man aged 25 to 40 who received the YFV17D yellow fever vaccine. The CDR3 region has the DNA TGTGCCAGCAGCCCTTCGGTCGGACAGGAGAAACTGTTTTTT. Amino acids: CASSPSVGQEKLFF.